This TCR beta chain originates from a study of blood T cell repertoires in COVID-19. Profiled with immunoSEQ multiplex PCR; TCRdb holds only in-frame clones, not every one. Of approximately 100,000 clones in the sample, over 65% were seen once. Germline-derived CDR1 and CDR2 are LGHNA and YSLEER. The V and J ends lost 0 bases and 1 base, in that order; junction bases with no gene match: 6. CDR3 length: 16 residues. The material sequenced was peripheral blood. J is TRBJ2-7 and V is TRBV4-3; 7 positions agree with TRBD1. This clonotype was sampled from a man older than 75 with COVID-19, enrolled during active disease. As DNA, the CDR3 is TGCGCCAGCAGCCAAGATCCAACAGGGGTTTCCTACGAGCAGTACTTC. Its protein is CASSQDPTGVSYEQYF.